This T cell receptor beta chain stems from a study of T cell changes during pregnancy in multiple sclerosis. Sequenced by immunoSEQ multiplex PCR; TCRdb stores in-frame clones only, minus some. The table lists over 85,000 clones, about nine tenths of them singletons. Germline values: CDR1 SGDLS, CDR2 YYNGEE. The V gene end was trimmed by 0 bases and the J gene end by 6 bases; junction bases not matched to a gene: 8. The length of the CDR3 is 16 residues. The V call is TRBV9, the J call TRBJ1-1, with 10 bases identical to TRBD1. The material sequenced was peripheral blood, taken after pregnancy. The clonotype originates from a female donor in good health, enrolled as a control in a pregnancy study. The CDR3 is CASSVVGGTGVAEAFF. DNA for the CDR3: TGTGCCAGCAGCGTAGTAGGGGGGACAGGGGTGGCTGAAGCTTTCTTT.